This T cell receptor beta chain originates from a study of metastatic and nonmetastatic thyroid tumors. TCRdb re-called clones from the PCR reads using MiXCR. The profile covers more than 20,000 clones, with 20% to 25% appearing a single time and roughly 6.6% taken by the ten largest. The CDR3 totals 12 residues. V dropped 4 bases and J dropped 9 bases, with 10 bases sitting between them. Germline CDR1 MNHEY, CDR2 SVGEGT. General study findings and limits: The reported finding was significantly higher TCR beta diversity in malignant thyroid tumors relative to benign nodules, in blood and tumor.

Until they underwent thyroid surgery, no patient had received any treatment. Note on this clone: No antigen is known for it. With a much larger clone just one base away, this may be a read error.

Sequencing was done on a sample of tumor tissue. The chain is built from TRBV6-2 or TRBV6-3 and TRBJ2-1; no reliable D call. The TCR originated in a female donor with papillary thyroid cancer or a benign thyroid nodule (not recorded which). Some clones in this sample may be carry-over from other donors' samples. This CDR3 is CASSLSAVEQFF. The CDR3 bases are TGTGCCAGCAGTTTGTCCGCGGTTGAGCAGTTCTTC.